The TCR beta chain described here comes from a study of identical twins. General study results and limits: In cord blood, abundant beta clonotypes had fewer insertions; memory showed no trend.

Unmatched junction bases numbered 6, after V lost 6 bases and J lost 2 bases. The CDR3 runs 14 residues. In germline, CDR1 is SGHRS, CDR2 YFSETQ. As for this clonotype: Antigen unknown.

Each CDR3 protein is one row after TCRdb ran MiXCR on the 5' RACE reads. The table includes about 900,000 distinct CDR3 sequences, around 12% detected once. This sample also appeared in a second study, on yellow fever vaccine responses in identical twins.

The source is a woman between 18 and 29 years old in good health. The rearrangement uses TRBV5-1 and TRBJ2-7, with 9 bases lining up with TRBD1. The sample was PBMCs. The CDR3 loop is CASTPDRGPYEQYF. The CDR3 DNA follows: TGCGCCAGCACTCCGGACAGGGGACCCTACGAGCAGTACTTC.